This T cell receptor beta chain stems from a study of T cells after yellow fever vaccination. The length of the CDR3 is 17 residues. The germline CDR1 and CDR2 sequences are SGHTA and FQGNSA. With 1 base clipped from V and 0 bases from J, the junction kept 5 bases outside the gene matches. This clonotype was counted ten times or more. The antigen is not known. Universal primer sites and UMIs were introduced during 5'RACE template-switching synthesis of TCR cDNA. Each CDR3 protein is one row after TCRdb ran MiXCR on the 5' RACE reads. The sample consists of about 400,000 distinct CDR3 sequences, around 6.4% of them appearing once. Whole-study results and caveats: Abundant bulk-derived clonotypes could contaminate FACS-sorted repertoires. Overall, a small share of clonotypes was seen in both CD4 and CD8 compartments.

The rearrangement links TRBV7-2 to TRBJ2-1; 8 bases align to TRBD2. This sequence was found in a man younger than 40 who received the YFV17D yellow fever vaccine. The sample consisted of PBMCs, taken 5 days after the yellow fever booster vaccination. This CDR3 reads CASSLDGRAVSYNEQFF. The DNA for the CDR3 is TGTGCCAGCAGCTTAGACGGGAGGGCCGTCTCCTACAATGAGCAGTTCTTC. Drawing the rest from reference TRBV7-2 and TRBJ2-1, the complete variable domain is GAGVSQSPSNKVTEKGKDVELRCDPISGHTALYWYRQSLGQGLEFLIYFQGNSAPDKSGLPSDRFSAERTGGSVSTLTIQRTQQEDSAVYLCASSLDGRAVSYNEQFFGPGTRLTVL.